This record covers a single T cell receptor (beta chain). This record comes from a study of blood T cell repertoires in COVID-19. CDR1 is SGHNT and CDR2 is YYREEE in the germline V gene (reference sequence). With 4 bases clipped from V and 2 bases from J, the junction kept 3 bases outside the gene matches. The CDR3 runs 14 residues. Repertoires were generated with immunoSEQ multiplex PCR, while TCRdb's copy carries only in-frame clones and drops some. This sample has some 400,000 clones, with roughly 90% found just once. Exposed participants came across a COVID-19 case within 2 weeks before study entry.

The genes are TRBV5-4 and TRBJ2-7; 10 bases map to TRBD1. This receptor was identified in a woman aged 40 to 49 who had been exposed to COVID-19. Sequenced input: PBMCs or T cells enriched from blood (not recorded which). The CDR3 sequence: CASSPGTGAYEQYF. CDR3 DNA: TGTGCCAGCAGCCCCGGGACAGGGGCCTACGAGCAGTACTTC.